This T cell receptor (beta chain) was identified during a study of T cells in localized non-small cell lung cancer. Study-level results: When the top 100 tumor clones were examined, a median approximately 60 of them also appeared in the adjacent lung, which was paired and uninvolved. Tumor samples were not multi-region, leaving intratumor heterogeneity unexcluded. Clonality peaked in uninvolved adjacent lung rather than tumor.

Assay used: immunoSEQ multiplex PCR; TCRdb lists only in-frame clones, some missing. The sample includes tens of thousands of clones, about nine tenths of them seen just once. As for this clone: Its antigen is undetermined.

The sequencing used peripheral blood mononuclear cells, collected before any cancer treatment. The TCR was taken from a woman aged 35 to 75 with stage III lung adenocarcinoma.

CDR3 protein: CASSYSRLALTEAFF. The DNA for the CDR3 is TGTGCCAGCAGTTACTCGAGACTGGCACTCACTGAAGCTTTCTTT. The V and J genes are TRBV6-5 and TRBJ1-1, with D unclear. The CDR3 extends over 15 amino acids. The germline gives CDR1 MNHEY, CDR2 SVGAGI. V dropped 0 bases and J dropped 4 bases, with 12 bases sitting between them.